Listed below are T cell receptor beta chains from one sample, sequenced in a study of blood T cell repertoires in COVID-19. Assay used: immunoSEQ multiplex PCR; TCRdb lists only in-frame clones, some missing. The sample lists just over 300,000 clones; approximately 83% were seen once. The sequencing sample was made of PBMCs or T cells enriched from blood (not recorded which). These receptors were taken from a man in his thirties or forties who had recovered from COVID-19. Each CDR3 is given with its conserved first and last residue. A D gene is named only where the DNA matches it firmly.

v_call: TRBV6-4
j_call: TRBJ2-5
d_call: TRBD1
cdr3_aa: CASSPTPLDRVETQYF
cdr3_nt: TGTGCCAGCAGTCCAACCCCGCTGGACAGGGTCGAGACCCAGTACTTC

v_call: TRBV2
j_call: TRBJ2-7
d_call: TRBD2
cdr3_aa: CASSGDGGASYEQYF
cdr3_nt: TGTGCCAGCAGTGGAGACGGGGGGGCCTCTTACGAGCAGTACTTC

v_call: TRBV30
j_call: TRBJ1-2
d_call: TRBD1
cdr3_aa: CAWQRWTGGSGNYGYTF
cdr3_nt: TGTGCCTGGCAGCGTTGGACAGGAGGGTCGGGGAACTATGGCTACACCTTC

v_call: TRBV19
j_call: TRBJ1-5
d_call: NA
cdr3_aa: CASRWLASNQPQHF
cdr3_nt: TGTGCCAGTCGCTGGCTAGCTAGCAATCAGCCCCAGCATTTT

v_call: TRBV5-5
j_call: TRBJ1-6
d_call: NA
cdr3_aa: CASSLLANSPLHF
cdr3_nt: TGTGCCAGCAGCTTGTTGGCAAATTCACCCCTCCACTTT

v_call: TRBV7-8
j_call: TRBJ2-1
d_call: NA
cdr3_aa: CASSLSGGWNNEQFF
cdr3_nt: TGTGCCAGCAGCTTATCAGGGGGGTGGAACAATGAGCAGTTCTTC

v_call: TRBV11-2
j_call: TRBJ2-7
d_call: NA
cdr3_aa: CASSLDQLYEQYF
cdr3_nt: TGTGCCAGCAGCTTAGATCAGTTATACGAGCAGTACTTC

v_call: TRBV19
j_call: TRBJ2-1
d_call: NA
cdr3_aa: CASSPGSPGTQGYNEQFF
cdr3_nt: TGTGCCAGTAGCCCGGGAAGCCCCGGGACGCAGGGGTACAATGAGCAGTTCTTC

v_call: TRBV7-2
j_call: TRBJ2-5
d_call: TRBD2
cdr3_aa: CASSLGRGGGETQYF
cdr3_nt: TGTGCCAGCAGCTTAGGGCGGGGGGGCGGCGAGACCCAGTACTTC

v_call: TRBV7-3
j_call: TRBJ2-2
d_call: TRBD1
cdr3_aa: CASSSLGRQGESDTGELFF
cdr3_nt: TGTGCCAGCAGCTCCCTGGGGCGACAGGGGGAATCGGACACCGGGGAGCTGTTTTTT

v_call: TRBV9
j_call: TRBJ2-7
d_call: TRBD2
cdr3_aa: CASSANPGTSGDSYEQYF
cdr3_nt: TGTGCCAGCAGCGCCAACCCCGGGACTAGCGGGGACTCCTACGAGCAGTACTTC

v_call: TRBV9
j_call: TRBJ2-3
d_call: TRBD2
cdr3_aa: CASSLTGLAGDTQYF
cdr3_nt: TGTGCCAGCAGCCTCACGGGACTAGCGGGGGATACGCAGTATTTT

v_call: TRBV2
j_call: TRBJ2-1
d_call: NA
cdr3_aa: CASSEGLTTDEQFF
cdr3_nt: TGTGCCAGCAGTGAGGGACTGACTACAGATGAGCAGTTCTTC

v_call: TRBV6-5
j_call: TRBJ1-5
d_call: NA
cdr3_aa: CASSPKVVSNQPQHF
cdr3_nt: TGTGCCAGCAGTCCTAAAGTAGTTAGCAATCAGCCCCAGCATTTT

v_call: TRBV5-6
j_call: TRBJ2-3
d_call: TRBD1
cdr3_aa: CASSLFWTGKSTDTQYF
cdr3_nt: TGTGCCAGCAGCTTGTTTTGGACAGGGAAAAGCACAGATACGCAGTATTTT

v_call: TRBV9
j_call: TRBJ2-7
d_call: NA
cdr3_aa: CASSPEIDGAAEQYF
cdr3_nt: TGTGCCAGCAGCCCAGAAATCGACGGAGCCGCCGAGCAGTACTTC

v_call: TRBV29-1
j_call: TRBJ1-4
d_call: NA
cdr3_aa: CSVGGGAEKLFF
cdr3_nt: TGCAGCGTTGGCGGGGGGGCTGAAAAACTGTTTTTT

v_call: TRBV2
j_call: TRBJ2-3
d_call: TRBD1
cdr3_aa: CASSDMTGVTDTQYF
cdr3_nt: TGTGCCAGCAGTGATATGACAGGGGTCACAGATACGCAGTATTTT

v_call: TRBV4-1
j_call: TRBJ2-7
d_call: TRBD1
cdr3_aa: CASSLGKDRGKQQYF
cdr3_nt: TGCGCCAGCAGCCTCGGAAAGGACAGGGGGAAGCAGCAGTACTTC

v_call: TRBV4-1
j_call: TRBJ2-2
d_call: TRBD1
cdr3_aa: CASSQADRDTGELFF
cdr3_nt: TGCGCCAGCAGCCAGGCTGACAGGGACACCGGGGAGCTGTTTTTT

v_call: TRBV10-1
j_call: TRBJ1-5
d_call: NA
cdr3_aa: CASNGGETPHQPQHF
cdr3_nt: TGCGCCAGCAACGGAGGGGAAACACCACATCAGCCCCAGCATTTT

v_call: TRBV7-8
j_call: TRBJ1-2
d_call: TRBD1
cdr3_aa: CASSPTRQGDYGYTF
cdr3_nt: TGTGCCAGCAGCCCAACTCGACAGGGCGACTATGGCTACACCTTC

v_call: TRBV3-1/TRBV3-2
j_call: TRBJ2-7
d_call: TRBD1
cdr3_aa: CASSPGTGAYEQYF
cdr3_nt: TGTGCCAGCAGCCCCGGGACAGGGGCGTACGAGCAGTACTTC

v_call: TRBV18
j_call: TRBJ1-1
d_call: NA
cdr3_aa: CASSRYEGNTEAFF
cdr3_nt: TGTGCCAGCTCACGTTACGAGGGGAACACTGAAGCTTTCTTT

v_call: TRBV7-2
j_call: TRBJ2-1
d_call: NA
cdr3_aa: CASSYNRDNEQFF
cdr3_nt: TGTGCCAGCAGCTATAACAGGGACAATGAGCAGTTCTTC

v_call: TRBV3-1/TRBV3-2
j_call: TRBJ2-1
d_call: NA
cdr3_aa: CASSQQQGSYNEQFF
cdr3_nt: TGTGCCAGCAGCCAACAACAGGGCTCCTACAATGAGCAGTTCTTC